These 26 T cell receptor beta chains came from one sample sequenced in a study of identical twins (dated by TCRdb to the mid-2010s). The library relied on 5' RACE. Sequencing took place on an Illumina HiSeq 2000. The raw public data were reprocessed by TCRdb itself: fastp quality trimming at Q25, MiXCR clonotype calling, in-frame beta chains only. Rows with a matching CDR3 protein are joined into one entry that keeps the most common DNA and genes. Counted in this sample were hundreds of thousands of distinct CDR3 sequences; roughly 18% of them appeared once. The ten largest account for approximately 14% of the sample. These records were also assigned to another study, of T cells expressing NK-cell markers.

Sequenced: PBMCs. The receptors were sampled from a woman aged 18-29 years in good health.

With regard to this clonotype: A read error is possible here, since a much larger clone lies one base away. V and J are TRBV5-6 and TRBJ2-7; a possible D gene is TRBD1 (5 bases). The ends were cut back, 4 bases at V and 2 bases at J, with 10 bases in the middle. The CDR3 length is 13 residues. CDR1 is SGHDT, CDR2 YYEEEE, per germline. Here the CDR3 reads CASSPDTPYEQYF. CDR3 DNA: TGTGCCAGCAGCCCGGACACCCCCTACGAGCAGTACTTC.

The V gene is TRBV6-5, the J gene TRBJ2-5, with 8 bases matching TRBD1. The CDR3 runs to 16 residues. Germline V lookup: CDR1 MNHEY, CDR2 SVGAGI. The V gene end was trimmed by 4 bases and the J gene end by 1 base; junction bases not matched to a gene: 8. CDR3 sequence: CASSSRQGRPQETQYF. In DNA, the CDR3 is TGTGCCAGCAGTTCGCGACAGGGGAGGCCCCAAGAGACCCAGTACTTC.

V gene TRBV20-1 combines with J gene TRBJ2-1; no clear D gene. The CDR3 covers 10 residues. The V gene's germline CDR1 is DFQATT and CDR2 SNEGSKA (reference sequence). The CDR3 nucleotides read TGCAGCCCCGGCGGTGATGAGCAGTTCTTC. Its translation: CSPGGDEQFF.

The table lists this clonotype with a few counts. The V gene is TRBV20-1, the J gene TRBJ2-3; 9 positions agree with TRBD2. Trimming removed 7 bases from V and 5 bases from J; junction bases left unmatched: 13. Germline loops: CDR1 DFQATT, CDR2 SNEGSKA (reference sequence). This CDR3 spans 15 amino acids. For the CDR3, the DNA is TGCAGTGTCATTAAGAGGGGGCGGGAGGGAGATACGCAGTATTTT. Translation: CSVIKRGREGDTQYF.

V gene TRBV7-8 combines with J gene TRBJ2-2; no reliable D call. The CDR3 spans 16 residues. Germline assignment: CDR1 SGHVS and CDR2 FQNEAQ. Trimming cost V 5 bases and J 7 bases, with 20 bases left between them. The DNA of the CDR3 is TGTGCCAGCAGCCCAACCGGGCTCACCTCGGGCGGGGAGCTGTTTTTT. Translating it yields CASSPTGLTSGGELFF.

The gene calls are TRBV19 and TRBJ1-2; no clear D. This CDR3 spans 13 amino acids. Germline V gives CDR1 LNHDA, CDR2 SQIVND (reference sequence). Trimming removed 3 bases at V and 5 bases at J, with 10 bases between. In DNA form, the CDR3 reads TGTGCCAGTAGTATGGGAGTGGAATATGGCTACACCTTC. This encodes CASSMGVEYGYTF.

The rearrangement joins TRBV7-9 to TRBJ1-2; 9 nucleotides line up with TRBD1. Germline CDR1 is SEHNR and CDR2 is FQNEAQ (reference sequence). The CDR3 loop spans 16 amino acids. Germline trimming cut 2 bases from V and 2 bases from J; bases unmatched to any gene: 6. This chain's CDR3 is CASSLWDRVSNYGYTF. The CDR3 coding sequence is TGTGCCAGCAGCTTATGGGACAGGGTCTCAAACTATGGCTACACCTTC.

This clonotype occurred many times. The chain recombines TRBV5-1 with TRBJ1-3; the D is unclear. V was trimmed by 2 bases and J by 0 bases, leaving 3 bases between them. This CDR3 is 13 amino acids long. Germline CDR1 and CDR2: SGHRS and YFSETQ. The CDR3 DNA sequence: TGCGCCAGCAGCTTCAACTCTGGAAACACCATATATTTT. It encodes CASSFNSGNTIYF.

The chain uses TRBV20-1 and TRBJ2-3; no definite D call. Germline CDR1 is DFQATT and CDR2 is SNEGSKA (reference sequence). The CDR3 has 14 residues. Trimming stripped 3 bases from V and 6 bases from J, with 16 bases between. CDR3 in amino acids: CSASGATLTDTQYF. DNA for the CDR3: TGCAGTGCTAGCGGCGCCACGTTAACCGATACGCAGTATTTT.

The chain is built from TRBV11-2 and TRBJ2-2; 9 nucleotides line up with TRBD2. V trimming: 4 bases; J trimming: 8 bases; junction bases outside the gene matches: 5. Germline V lookup: CDR1 SGHAT, CDR2 FQNNGV. This CDR3 contains 14 residues. CDR3 amino acids: CASSWEREVGELFF. The CDR3 nucleotides read TGTGCCAGCAGCTGGGAGCGGGAGGTTGGGGAGCTGTTTTTT.

The chain recombines TRBV2 with TRBJ2-2, with D possibly matching TRBD2 (5 bases). There are 14 residues in the CDR3. Trimming took 11 bases from V and 4 from J, leaving 17 bases between them. CDR1 is SNHLY, CDR2 FYNNEI, per germline. The CDR3 protein is CAALLRDLTGELFF. CDR3 in DNA: TGTGCCGCACTACTCCGGGATCTCACCGGGGAGCTGTTTTTT.

This clonotype was found a few times. The chain employs TRBV7-2 and TRBJ2-5; D unclear. CDR3 length equals 13 residues. V lost 1 base and J lost 7, with 10 bases in between. Germline V gives CDR1 SGHTA, CDR2 FQGNSA. The CDR3 sequence is CASSLGPSGTQYF. Here the CDR3 DNA reads TGTGCCAGCAGCTTAGGGCCTAGTGGGACCCAGTACTTC. The complete variable domain, with remaining parts taken from reference TRBV7-2 and TRBJ2-5, reads GAGVSQSPSNKVTEKGKDVELRCDPISGHTALYWYRQSLGQGLEFLIYFQGNSAPDKSGLPSDRFSAERTGGSVSTLTIQRTQQEDSAVYLCASSLGPSGTQYFGPGTRLLVL.

In its sample, this clonotype was seen many times. The rearrangement links TRBV4-3 to TRBJ2-7; D is uncertain. The V end was cut by 0 bases, the J end by 0 bases, with 9 bases between. The CDR3 is 15 residues long. From germline, CDR1 is LGHNA and CDR2 YSLEER. The CDR3 loop reads CASSQDFTDSYEQYF. The CDR3, as DNA: TGCGCCAGCAGCCAAGATTTTACAGACTCCTACGAGCAGTACTTC.

The sample holds many counts of this clonotype. V is TRBV20-1 and J is TRBJ2-5; 7 positions match TRBD2. Germline V CDR1 and CDR2: DFQATT, SNEGSKA (reference sequence). This CDR3 is built from 13 residues. With 0 bases clipped from V and 4 bases from J, the junction kept 2 bases outside the gene matches. CDR3 amino acids: CSAREVAGETQYF. CDR3 sequence (DNA): TGCAGTGCTAGAGAGGTAGCGGGAGAGACCCAGTACTTC.

This chain uses TRBV10-3 with TRBJ2-3, with a weak D call TRBD2 (5 bases). Trimming took 4 bases from V and 6 from J, leaving 8 bases between them. CDR3 length equals 12 residues. The germline V gene encodes CDR1 ENHRY and CDR2 SYGVKD. The DNA of the CDR3 is TGTGCCATCAGTGCGGACTCGGATACGCAGTATTTT. Translating it yields CAISADSDTQYF.

This clonotype was seen a handful of times. The J gene is TRBJ2-7, the V gene TRBV6-1; D unclear. The CDR3 covers 15 residues. V lost 5 bases, J lost 3 bases, and 17 bases lay in between. Per the germline V gene, CDR1 is MNHNS and CDR2 is SASEGT. CDR3 coding DNA: TGTGCCAGCAGTCCCGGGCCTCCCCCCAGCTACGAGCAGTACTTC. Translated: CASSPGPPPSYEQYF.

The V and J genes are TRBV5-1 and TRBJ1-1, with TRBD1 matching over 10 bases. V shed 4 bases and J 11 bases; nucleotides not matched to a gene: 8. The CDR3 covers 13 residues. Germline V lookup: CDR1 SGHRS, CDR2 YFSETQ. The CDR3 protein is CASSLETGGEAFF. The CDR3 DNA reads as TGCGCCAGCAGCCTTGAGACAGGGGGCGAGGCTTTCTTT.

This clonotype was seen more than once but under ten times. V and J are TRBV12-3 or TRBV12-4 and TRBJ2-3; the D gene could be TRBD1 or TRBD2 (6 bases each). V dropped 3 bases and J dropped 4 bases, with 14 bases sitting between them. This CDR3 has 15 residues. CDR3 sequence reads: CASSFDGGPSDTQYF. The CDR3 DNA follows: TGTGCCAGCAGTTTTGACGGGGGCCCCTCAGATACGCAGTATTTT.

Regarding this clonotype: Its ends do not fully match the called genes, so a read error is possible. The chain links TRBV5-1 to TRBJ2-7; D not certain. CDR1 is SGHRS and CDR2 is YFSETQ in the germline V gene. The CDR3 runs to 14 residues. Here the CDR3 DNA reads TGCGCCAGCAGCTTGGTGTCCGTCTCCTACGAGCGGTACTTC. It codes for CASSLVSVSYERYF.

This clonotype was picked up a small number of times. The chain employs TRBV4-3 and TRBJ1-4; no reliable D call. V was cut by 3 bases and J by 8 bases, with 13 bases left in between. The germline V gene has CDR1 LGHNA and CDR2 YSLEER. The length of the CDR3 is 14 residues. The chain's CDR3 is CASSHGRLGEKLFF. The CDR3 DNA sequence: TGCGCCAGCAGCCATGGACGGTTGGGGGAAAAACTGTTTTTT.

There are a few counts of this clonotype. This sequence joins TRBV24-1 and TRBJ1-1; D gene unclear. This CDR3 is 12 amino acids long. CDR1 and CDR2 from the germline V gene are KGHDR and SFDVKD. The germline V and J ends were trimmed by 9 bases and 1 base, with 8 bases remaining between them. In nucleotides, the CDR3 is TGTGCCACCCTATCAAGGAACACTGAAGCTTTCTTT. As protein: CATLSRNTEAFF.

This clonotype was found a few times. V gene TRBV29-1 combines with J gene TRBJ2-2; 9 nucleotides line up with TRBD2. The CDR3 length is 14 residues. In germline, CDR1 is SQVTM, CDR2 ANQGSEA. V shed 7 bases, J shed 0 bases, and the junction held 3 bases outside the gene matches. CDR3 loop: CSAERGANTGELFF. The CDR3 nucleotides are TGCAGCGCCGAGCGGGGGGCGAACACCGGGGAGCTGTTTTTT.

This clonotype was counted only a few times. The chain joins TRBV12-3 or TRBV12-4 to TRBJ1-1; tentative D call: TRBD1 (6 bases). With 7 bases removed from V and 3 bases from J, the gap between germline ends came to 15 bases. The CDR3 covers 14 residues. The DNA for the CDR3 is TGTGCCAGCATCCATAGGGACACCTACACTGAAGCTTTCTTT. It is translated as CASIHRDTYTEAFF.

The chain is built from TRBV18 and TRBJ2-1; TRBD2 is a possible D gene (5 bases). Germline-derived CDR1 and CDR2 are KGHSH and LQKENI. Trimming removed 2 bases from V and 5 bases from J, with 13 bases in between. CDR3 length: 15 residues. The CDR3 protein is CASSPMRVVDNEQFF. The CDR3 DNA reads TGTGCCAGCTCACCAATGAGGGTGGTGGACAATGAGCAGTTCTTC.

This clonotype was seen a handful of times. The CDR3 loop reads CASSLMREQYF. In DNA, the CDR3 is TGTGCCAGCAGCTTAATGAGGGAGCAGTACTTC. The chain couples TRBV7-9 to TRBJ2-7, with D uncertain. Trimming stripped 2 bases from V and 7 bases from J, with 6 bases between. The CDR3 is 11 amino acids. CDR1 and CDR2 from the germline V gene are SEHNR and FQNEAQ (reference sequence).

There are many counts of this clonotype. Here the CDR3 DNA reads TGCGCCAGCAGCTTTTCCCCCGGAGGCACAGATACGCAGTATTTT. Its protein is CASSFSPGGTDTQYF. The genes are TRBV5-1 and TRBJ2-3; no reliable D call. CDR1 is SGHRS, CDR2 YFSETQ, per germline. Trimming pared 2 bases from V and 1 base from J, leaving 11 bases between. The CDR3 loop spans 15 amino acids.